The clone carrying this TCR beta chain was seen once. As yet, its antigen is unknown. The germline V and J ends were trimmed by 5 bases and 1 base, with 17 bases remaining between them. The CDR3 runs to 16 residues. Germline loops: CDR1 SGHTA, CDR2 FQGNSA. These data originate in a study of shared clonotypes between healthy human individuals. Clones were read by immunoSEQ multiplex PCR, and TCRdb kept only the in-frame ones, dropping some. The sample comprises roughly 640,000 clones, around 72% of which are singletons, and around 1.6% rests with the top ten. General study points: It was only blood that was sampled, and tissue repertoires likely differ. Donor clonotype sharing was expected to depend on sequencing depth.

The genes are TRBV7-2 and TRBJ1-1; a possible D gene is TRBD1 (5 bases). The sample taken for sequencing was memory CD4+ T cells sorted from blood. Subset given: CD45RA-negative fraction. This TCR was sampled from a woman aged 25 to 45 in good health. CDR3 bases: TGTGCCAGCAGCCCTCCGTGGAGGGGTACGAACACTGAAGCTTTCTTT. It yields the protein CASSPPWRGTNTEAFF.